This T cell receptor beta chain was sequenced during a study of blood T cell repertoires in COVID-19. Study overall: Samples of COVID-19 (acute and convalescent) were obtained from the United States, Italy and Spain. Sources were T cells, B-cell-depleted T cells, or PBMCs; the material itself was cDNA or gDNA.

Per the original methods: How many nucleated cells were present was estimated from reference gene primer amplification. The assay was immunoSEQ multiplex PCR, and TCRdb's table has in-frame clones only and misses some. D and trimming come from the DNA, and the V and J calls and clone size come from that table. The sample carries about 240,000 clones, about 79% recorded once. The CDR3 has 14 residues. Germline V CDR1 and CDR2: LNHDA, SQIVND (reference sequence). The ends lost 5 bases at V and 2 bases at J; junction bases unmatched: 4. This clone has a single count. Sequenced sample: peripheral blood. This TCR was recovered from a woman older than 75 with acute or convalescent COVID-19. The chain recombines TRBV19 with TRBJ2-7; 9 positions agree with TRBD1. Here the CDR3 reads CASSAGQGPYEQYF. The CDR3, as DNA: TGTGCCAGTAGTGCGGGACAGGGTCCCTACGAGCAGTACTTC.